This is a list of T cell receptor beta chains from one sample in a study of response to subunit inactivated influenza vaccine. TCRdb re-derived calls from the RT-PCR reads in MiXCR, one entry per CDR3 protein. Among approximately 730,000 distinct CDR3 sequences listed, about 15% were seen once. The sample was PBMCs from blood, taken 14 to 15 days before vaccination. The receptors were gathered from a man aged 45-65 years who received an inactivated influenza vaccine. Each CDR3 is given with its conserved first and last residue. Fields, in order: V gene, clone size, J gene, D gene, CDR3 DNA, CDR3 protein. The D gene is left open where the match is weak. Only part of the rows carry a size: once, few, many, or a class if the clone is expanded.

V gene: TRBV7-8; clone size: .; J gene: TRBJ2-7; D gene: .; CDR3 DNA: TGTGCCAGCAGCTTAAGAGAAGGGAACTACGAGCAGTACTTC; CDR3 protein: CASSLREGNYEQYF
V gene: TRBV27; clone size: few; J gene: TRBJ2-6; D gene: .; CDR3 DNA: TGTGCCAGCAGTTTAGAACATTCACCCTTTGCCTCTGGGGCCAACGTCCTGACTTTC; CDR3 protein: CASSLEHSPFASGANVLTF
V gene: TRBV12-3/TRBV12-4; clone size: .; J gene: TRBJ2-7; D gene: .; CDR3 DNA: TGTGCCAGCAGTTTGAGTAGTCTACTCTACGAGCAGTACTTC; CDR3 protein: CASSLSSLLYEQYF
V gene: TRBV29-1; clone size: many; J gene: TRBJ1-2; D gene: .; CDR3 DNA: TGCAGCGCCCTGAACGCCGGCTCAGAAGACTATGGCTACACCTTC; CDR3 protein: CSALNAGSEDYGYTF
V gene: TRBV7-2; clone size: few; J gene: TRBJ2-1; D gene: .; CDR3 DNA: TGTGCCAGCAGCGGTACAGCCTCCTACAATGAGCAGTTCTTC; CDR3 protein: CASSGTASYNEQFF
V gene: TRBV20-1; clone size: few; J gene: TRBJ2-3; D gene: TRBD1; CDR3 DNA: TGCAGTGCTAGACAACAGGGGACCTACACAGATACGCAGTATTTT; CDR3 protein: CSARQQGTYTDTQYF
V gene: TRBV12-3/TRBV12-4; clone size: many; J gene: TRBJ1-2; D gene: TRBD1; CDR3 DNA: TGTGCCAGCAGCCTCACAGGGGGAACCTATGGCTACACCTTC; CDR3 protein: CASSLTGGTYGYTF
V gene: TRBV7-8; clone size: .; J gene: TRBJ2-2; D gene: .; CDR3 DNA: TGTGCCAGCAGCTTAGCTTGGTCTTACACCGGGGAGCTGTTTTTT; CDR3 protein: CASSLAWSYTGELFF
V gene: TRBV27; clone size: few; J gene: TRBJ1-4; D gene: TRBD1; CDR3 DNA: TGTGCCAGCAGTTTAGGGGGAAGGGGACAGGGAAAACTGTTTTTT; CDR3 protein: CASSLGGRGQGKLFF
V gene: TRBV11-2; clone size: .; J gene: TRBJ2-3; D gene: .; CDR3 DNA: TGTGCCAGCAGCCAGGGAACGCAGTATTTT; CDR3 protein: CASSQGTQYF
V gene: TRBV9; clone size: .; J gene: TRBJ2-2; D gene: TRBD2; CDR3 DNA: TGTGCCAGCAGCGTAGCTATGCTAGCGGGCGGGGAGCTGTTTTTT; CDR3 protein: CASSVAMLAGGELFF
V gene: TRBV9; clone size: few; J gene: TRBJ2-2; D gene: TRBD2; CDR3 DNA: TGTGCCAGCAGCCCCCGGACTAGCGGGGTCGGGGAGCTGTTTTTT; CDR3 protein: CASSPRTSGVGELFF
V gene: TRBV20-1; clone size: .; J gene: TRBJ2-7; D gene: TRBD1; CDR3 DNA: TGCAGTGCTCCTGGACAGGGGGCAGGGGAGCAGTACTTC; CDR3 protein: CSAPGQGAGEQYF
V gene: TRBV25-1; clone size: .; J gene: TRBJ2-3; D gene: TRBD2; CDR3 DNA: TGTGCCAGCGTAGCGGGGGGGCCTGAAGATACGCAGTATTTT; CDR3 protein: CASVAGGPEDTQYF
V gene: TRBV6-5; clone size: .; J gene: TRBJ1-1; D gene: .; CDR3 DNA: TGTGCCAGCAGTTACTTCGGGGGAGGGAACACTGAAGCTTTCTTT; CDR3 protein: CASSYFGGGNTEAFF
V gene: TRBV27; clone size: .; J gene: TRBJ2-5; D gene: TRBD2; CDR3 DNA: TGTGCCAGCAGTTTAGGCCTAGCGGGAACTGGGCAAGAGACCCAGTACTTC; CDR3 protein: CASSLGLAGTGQETQYF
V gene: TRBV12-3/TRBV12-4; clone size: .; J gene: TRBJ2-2; D gene: .; CDR3 DNA: TGTGCCAGCAGTTTAACTAGCAGGGCCGGGGAGCTGTTTTTT; CDR3 protein: CASSLTSRAGELFF
V gene: TRBV30; clone size: .; J gene: TRBJ2-7; D gene: TRBD1; CDR3 DNA: TGTGCCTGGAGTGTACAGGGGAATAAATACGAGCAGTACTTC; CDR3 protein: CAWSVQGNKYEQYF
V gene: TRBV20-1; clone size: .; J gene: TRBJ2-1; D gene: TRBD2; CDR3 DNA: TGCAGTGCCCCCAGACTATTAGCGGGAAAAGACGTATCCTACAATGAGCAGTTCTTC; CDR3 protein: CSAPRLLAGKDVSYNEQFF
V gene: TRBV20-1; clone size: .; J gene: TRBJ1-1; D gene: .; CDR3 DNA: TGCAGTGCTCGCCCGACCTCTAAAGCTTTCTTT; CDR3 protein: CSARPTSKAFF
V gene: TRBV5-6; clone size: .; J gene: TRBJ2-3; D gene: .; CDR3 DNA: TGTGCAAGCGCAGAGGGGGGACTCACAGATACGCAGTATTTT; CDR3 protein: CASAEGGLTDTQYF
V gene: TRBV5-6; clone size: few; J gene: TRBJ1-2; D gene: TRBD1; CDR3 DNA: TGTGCCAGCAGCTTTGGGACAGTCTACTATGGCTACACCTTC; CDR3 protein: CASSFGTVYYGYTF
V gene: TRBV7-9; clone size: many; J gene: TRBJ2-7; D gene: .; CDR3 DNA: TGTGCCAGCAGCTTAGCTTGGGGCTACGAGCAGTACTTC; CDR3 protein: CASSLAWGYEQYF
V gene: TRBV9; clone size: .; J gene: TRBJ2-7; D gene: TRBD1; CDR3 DNA: TGTGCCAGCAGCGTAGCTGGACAGGGGGCCTACGAGCAGTACTTC; CDR3 protein: CASSVAGQGAYEQYF
V gene: TRBV11-1; clone size: few; J gene: TRBJ2-6; D gene: TRBD2; CDR3 DNA: TGTGCCAGCAGCTTAGGGCTAGCGGGAGGACTCTCTGGGGCCAACGTCCTGACTTTC; CDR3 protein: CASSLGLAGGLSGANVLTF
V gene: TRBV5-1; clone size: .; J gene: TRBJ2-5; D gene: TRBD1; CDR3 DNA: TGCGCCAGCAGCTTGGAGGCAGGGGGAAGAGAGACCCAGTACTTC; CDR3 protein: CASSLEAGGRETQYF
V gene: TRBV9; clone size: many; J gene: TRBJ1-4; D gene: TRBD1; CDR3 DNA: TGTGCCAGCAGCCGGGACAGGGGGCGAGAAAAACTGTTTTTT; CDR3 protein: CASSRDRGREKLFF
V gene: TRBV27; clone size: few; J gene: TRBJ2-3; D gene: .; CDR3 DNA: TGTGCCAGCAGTTTTTTCTCGGGATCAGATACGCAGTATTTT; CDR3 protein: CASSFFSGSDTQYF
V gene: TRBV2; clone size: .; J gene: TRBJ1-5; D gene: .; CDR3 DNA: TGTGCCAGCACTCGGGGTGCGAATCAGCCCCAGCATTTT; CDR3 protein: CASTRGANQPQHF
V gene: TRBV20-1; clone size: .; J gene: TRBJ2-5; D gene: .; CDR3 DNA: TGCAGTGCTAGTCTTCACTCGGAGACCCAGTACTTC; CDR3 protein: CSASLHSETQYF
V gene: TRBV6-2/TRBV6-3; clone size: .; J gene: TRBJ2-1; D gene: TRBD2; CDR3 DNA: TGTGCCAGCAGTTACGGCGTAGCGGGAGCGCGGGGGGTCTTC; CDR3 protein: CASSYGVAGARGVF
V gene: TRBV5-1; clone size: .; J gene: TRBJ2-3; D gene: TRBD2; CDR3 DNA: TGCGCCAGCAGCTTGGAAGGACTAGCGAGCATCGATACGCAGTATTTT; CDR3 protein: CASSLEGLASIDTQYF
V gene: TRBV21-1; clone size: .; J gene: TRBJ2-7; D gene: .; CDR3 DNA: TGTGCCAGCAGCAATTGGCCCCCGCCCGACGAGCAGTACTTC; CDR3 protein: CASSNWPPPDEQYF
V gene: TRBV12-3/TRBV12-4; clone size: many; J gene: TRBJ2-1; D gene: TRBD2; CDR3 DNA: TGTGCCAGCAGTGGGAGCGGGACTAACCACTACAATGAGCAGTTCTTC; CDR3 protein: CASSGSGTNHYNEQFF
V gene: TRBV4-3; clone size: .; J gene: TRBJ2-3; D gene: .; CDR3 DNA: TGCGCCAGCAGCCAAGAGCGCGGCTGGACCACGCAGTATTTT; CDR3 protein: CASSQERGWTTQYF